Below are 28 T cell receptor beta chains sequenced from a single sample in a study of shared clonotypes between healthy human individuals. Method: immunoSEQ multiplex PCR; TCRdb's copy keeps in-frame clones and lacks some. The sample lists approximately 240,000 clones; about 65% were seen once. Sequenced sample: memory CD4+ T cells sorted from blood. Subset meaning: CD45RA-negative fraction. The receptors stem from a man between 25 and 39 years old in good health.

This chain connects TRBV6-5 to TRBJ2-7, with 9 bases fitting TRBD2. Per germline, CDR1 MNHEY and CDR2 SVGAGI. CDR3 length: 10 residues. The CDR3 DNA is TGTAGTAGCGGGAGATACGAGCAGTACTTC. Protein sequence: CSSGRYEQYF.

V gene TRBV6-1 combines with J gene TRBJ2-7; D uncertain. This CDR3 spans 16 amino acids. The germline V and J ends were trimmed by 0 bases and 1 base, with 13 bases remaining between them. Looked up from germline, CDR1 is MNHNS and CDR2 is SASEGT. The CDR3 DNA is TGTGCCAGCAGTGAAGCGCTTCGAAGAACTTCCTACGAGCAGTACTTC. Its protein is CASSEALRRTSYEQYF.

The chain recombines TRBV6-4 with TRBJ2-2, with 10 bases aligning to TRBD2. Germline-derived CDR1 and CDR2 are MRHNA and SNTAGT. V gave up 2 bases and J gave up 6 bases; unmatched junction bases: 6. The CDR3 runs 16 residues. The CDR3 sequence: CASSDGASGSPGELFF. CDR3 nucleotides: TGTGCCAGCAGTGACGGAGCTAGCGGGAGCCCCGGGGAGCTGTTTTTT.

The chain uses TRBV19 and TRBJ1-5; the D gene is possibly TRBD1 (5 bases). The CDR3 runs to 14 residues. In germline, CDR1 is LNHDA, CDR2 SQIVND (reference sequence). Trimming stripped 4 bases from V and 2 bases from J, with 9 bases between. CDR3 DNA: TGTGCCAGTAGTAATCAGGGAGGCAATCAGCCCCAGCATTTT. As protein: CASSNQGGNQPQHF.

V gene TRBV12-5 combines with J gene TRBJ2-1, with no clear D. The germline V and J ends were trimmed by 0 bases and 6 bases, with 6 bases remaining between them. This CDR3 spans 13 amino acids. Per the germline V gene, CDR1 is LGHNT and CDR2 is FRNRAP. CDR3 residues: CASGLVRSNEQFF. The CDR3 bases are TGTGCTAGTGGTTTGGTACGCAGCAATGAGCAGTTCTTC.

V and J are TRBV6-1 and TRBJ1-2, with a weak D call TRBD1 (5 bases). The CDR3 covers 11 residues. Germline CDR1 and CDR2: MNHNS and SASEGT. With 10 bases removed from V and 6 bases from J, the gap between germline ends came to 12 bases. The DNA of the CDR3 is TGTGCCACCCGGATAGGGGATGGCTACACCTTC. Protein product: CATRIGDGYTF.

The genes are TRBV29-1 and TRBJ2-5; D may be TRBD1 (5 bases). Between the trimmed V and J ends, which lost 3 bases and 8 bases, there was a span of 13 bases. The CDR3 extends over 12 amino acids. CDR1 is SQVTM, CDR2 ANQGSEA, per germline. The chain's CDR3 is CSVELAQGTQYF. DNA of the CDR3: TGCAGCGTTGAGTTGGCCCAGGGTACCCAGTACTTC.

This clone has a single count. The CDR3 sequence: CSVATSSTDTQYF. CDR3 nucleotide sequence: TGCAGCGTCGCAACTAGTAGCACAGATACGCAGTATTTT. V usage is TRBV29-1 and J usage is TRBJ2-3, with D perhaps TRBD2 (5 bases). CDR1 and CDR2 (germline): SQVTM, ANQGSEA. CDR3 length: 13 amino acids. Trimming pared 6 bases from V and 0 bases from J, leaving 10 bases between.

The J gene is TRBJ1-4, the V gene TRBV5-1; maybe TRBD1 (5 bases). In germline, CDR1 is SGHRS, CDR2 YFSETQ. The CDR3 contains 15 residues. V was shortened by 0 bases and J by 4 bases, with 10 bases between the two germline ends. The CDR3 here is CASSLGGAGNEKLFF. The CDR3 nucleotides are TGCGCCAGCAGCTTGGGCGGGGCTGGTAATGAAAAACTGTTTTTT.

This clone was counted many times. J is TRBJ2-2 and V is TRBV10-3; 8 bases agree with TRBD2. Per germline, CDR1 ENHRY and CDR2 SYGVKD. The CDR3 extends over 15 amino acids. Trimming cost V 6 bases and J 1 base; bases outside gene matches: 4. The CDR3 sequence: CAIRPGLENTGELFF. For the CDR3, the DNA is TGTGCCATCAGACCGGGACTAGAGAACACCGGGGAGCTGTTTTTT.

This clone was seen only a few times. CDR3 residues: CASSRDREETQYF. The CDR3 nucleotides are TGTGCCAGCAGCCGGGACCGCGAAGAGACCCAGTACTTC. The V call is TRBV7-2, the J call TRBJ2-5; D could derive from TRBD1 or TRBD2 (5 bases each). V lost 5 bases to trimming and J lost 3 bases, with 10 bases between them. From germline, CDR1 is SGHTA and CDR2 FQGNSA. The CDR3 contains 13 residues.

This chain uses TRBV9 with TRBJ2-6; D ambiguous. The CDR3 loop spans 16 amino acids. Germline assignment: CDR1 SGDLS and CDR2 YYNGEE. Trimming left V 3 bases short and J 3 bases short, with 13 bases between. The CDR3 reads CASSAFRRLGANVLTF. As DNA, the CDR3 is TGTGCCAGCAGCGCATTCCGTAGGCTTGGGGCCAACGTCCTGACTTTC. The variable domain in full, completed from reference TRBV9 and TRBJ2-6, reads DSGVTQTPKHLITATGQRVTLRCSPRSGDLSVYWYQQSLDQGLQFLIQYYNGEERAKGNILERFSAQQFPDLHSELNLSSLELGDSALYFCASSAFRRLGANVLTFGAGSRLTVL.

The CDR3 sequence: CASSKDRDSTHEQYF. As DNA, the CDR3 is TGTGCCAGCAGTAAAGACCGGGACAGTACCCACGAGCAGTACTTC. V is TRBV7-2 and J is TRBJ2-7, with 7 bases that match TRBD1. CDR3 size: 15 residues. Per the germline V gene, CDR1 is SGHTA and CDR2 is FQGNSA. Germline trimming cut 6 bases from V and 5 bases from J; bases unmatched to any gene: 13.

CDR3 amino acids: CASSPNGESTDTQYF. CDR3 in DNA: TGTGCCAGCAGCCCAAACGGGGAGAGCACAGATACGCAGTATTTT. V is TRBV7-2 and J is TRBJ2-3, with a possible D match to TRBD2 (5 bases). The ends were cut back, 5 bases at V and 0 bases at J, with 12 bases in the middle. Germline CDR1 and CDR2: SGHTA and FQGNSA. The CDR3 is 15 amino acids.

The CDR3 nucleotides read TGTGCCAGCACACACGGCTATGGCTACACCTTC. Translation gives CASTHGYGYTF. The chain links TRBV28 to TRBJ1-2; D remains unclear. The CDR3 is 11 residues long. Germline V gene sequence: CDR1 MDHEN, CDR2 SYDVKM. V gave up 7 bases and J gave up 4 bases, with 7 bases separating them.

The V gene is TRBV28, the J gene TRBJ1-4; tentative D call: TRBD1 (6 bases). The germline V gene has CDR1 MDHEN and CDR2 SYDVKM. Trimming shortened V by 6 bases and J by 13 bases, and 15 bases separated the two germline ends. This CDR3 has 12 amino acids. DNA of the CDR3: TGTGCCAGCAGAAAAACAGGGCCAGGACTGTTTTTT. The encoded protein is CASRKTGPGLFF.

The rearrangement joins TRBV5-4 to TRBJ2-2; 7 bases fit TRBD1. CDR1 and CDR2 (germline): SGHNT, YYREEE (reference sequence). V shed 3 bases, J shed 3 bases, and the junction held 5 bases outside the gene matches. This CDR3 spans 15 amino acids. This CDR3 is CASSSQGKYTGELFF. CDR3 bases: TGTGCCAGCAGCTCACAGGGGAAATACACCGGGGAGCTGTTTTTT.

The rearrangement links TRBV10-3 to TRBJ2-5, with D maybe TRBD2 (6 bases). In germline, CDR1 is ENHRY, CDR2 SYGVKD. This CDR3 has 15 residues. The V end lost 0 bases, the J end lost 2 bases, and 10 bases lay between the germline ends. CDR3 DNA sequence: TGTGCCATCAGTGAGTCTCTGGGGGGACAAGAGACCCAGTACTTC. Encoded protein: CAISESLGGQETQYF.

This clone was seen only a few times. Other DNA sequences in this sample translate to the same CDR3. V usage is TRBV27 and J usage is TRBJ2-2; a weak D match, TRBD1 (5 bases). The CDR3 sequence is 14 residues long. Germline V CDR1 and CDR2: MNHEY, SMNVEV (reference sequence). Trimming pared 5 bases from V and 5 bases from J, leaving 12 bases between. The CDR3 loop is CASSPRQRTGELFF. In DNA form, the CDR3 reads TGTGCCAGCAGTCCCCGACAGCGTACCGGGGAGCTGTTTTTT.

This clone is a singleton in its sample. V and J are TRBV27 and TRBJ2-7; 10 nucleotides line up with TRBD1. There are 16 residues in the CDR3. Germline V gives CDR1 MNHEY, CDR2 SMNVEV (reference sequence). The V gene end was trimmed by 3 bases and the J gene end by 2 bases; junction bases not matched to a gene: 7. CDR3 sequence: CASSFSTGGFTYEQYF. The CDR3 coding sequence is TGTGCCAGCAGTTTCTCGACAGGGGGCTTCACCTACGAGCAGTACTTC.

This rearrangement joins TRBV10-3 to TRBJ2-2; tentatively, D is TRBD1 (6 bases). Germline V gene sequence: CDR1 ENHRY, CDR2 SYGVKD. The V and J ends lost 2 bases and 7 bases respectively, with 11 bases between them. CDR3 length equals 14 residues. For the CDR3, the DNA is TGTGCCATCAGTGAGCAGCAACAGGGCGGGGAGCTGTTTTTT. Protein sequence: CAISEQQQGGELFF.

This sequence joins TRBV11-3 and TRBJ2-7, with TRBD1 as a possible D gene (6 bases). Trimming left V 5 bases short and J 5 bases short, with 16 bases between. Germline V CDR1 and CDR2: SGHNT, YENEEA. This CDR3 comprises 14 residues. CDR3 DNA: TGTGCCAGCAGCAAAGGGGGAAGGATCGACGAGCAGTACTTC. Its translation is CASSKGGRIDEQYF. Full variable domain (rest looked up from reference TRBV11-3 and TRBJ2-7): EAGVVQSPRYKIIEKKQPVAFWCNPISGHNTLYWYLQNLGQGPELLIRYENEEAVDDSQLPKDRFSAERLKGVDSTLKIQPAELGDSAVYLCASSKGGRIDEQYFGPGTRLTVT.

This clone was seen only a few times. This chain links TRBV29-1 with TRBJ2-3; the match to TRBD2 covers 7 bases. Germline V gene data show CDR1 as SQVTM and CDR2 as ANQGSEA. This CDR3 spans 15 amino acids. The V gene end was trimmed by 4 bases and the J gene end by 0 bases; junction bases not matched to a gene: 7. Written as DNA, the CDR3 is TGCAGCGTTGTATCTAGCGGATCTAGCACAGATACGCAGTATTTT. Translated, it gives CSVVSSGSSTDTQYF.

The rearrangement uses TRBV29-1 and TRBJ1-1; TRBD1 might be the D (5 bases). The length of the CDR3 is 11 residues. Germline CDR1 reads SQVTM; CDR2 reads ANQGSEA. V was cut by 5 bases and J by 3 bases, with 7 bases left in between. DNA of the CDR3: TGCAGCGTTCGAGGGGACACTGAAGCTTTCTTT. Protein: CSVRGDTEAFF. Full variable domain (rest looked up from reference TRBV29-1 and TRBJ1-1): SAVISQKPSRDICQRGTSLTIQCQVDSQVTMMFWYRQQPGQSLTLIATANQGSEATYESGFVIDKFPISRPNLTFSTLTVSNMSPEDSSIYLCSVRGDTEAFFGQGTRLTVV.

The V gene is TRBV7-2, the J gene TRBJ2-5; 7 bases agree with TRBD2. Trimming took 1 base from V and 6 from J; bases not matched to a gene: 5. CDR3 length: 14 residues. Germline CDR1 is SGHTA and CDR2 is FQGNSA. The DNA of the CDR3 is TGTGCCAGCAGCTTAGAAGGCGGGAGAAAGACCCAGTACTTC. Translated, it gives CASSLEGGRKTQYF.

This chain joins TRBV7-2 and TRBJ2-1; the D is unclear. V lost 2 bases to trimming and J lost 0 bases, with 8 bases between them. CDR3 length: 15 residues. The germline CDR1 and CDR2 sequences are SGHTA and FQGNSA. The CDR3 nucleotides are TGTGCCAGCAGCTTAATAGGACCCTCCTACAATGAGCAGTTCTTC. Protein sequence: CASSLIGPSYNEQFF.

This chain links TRBV2 with TRBJ1-2, with D perhaps TRBD1 (6 bases). V was cut by 8 bases and J by 12 bases, with 19 bases left in between. From germline, CDR1 is SNHLY and CDR2 FYNNEI. This CDR3 is built from 12 residues. The CDR3 region has the DNA TGTGCCAGCCACAGGGAAATTTTCGCTGACACCTTC. This translates into CASHREIFADTF.

This clone was recorded a few times. The sample contains more than one DNA sequence encoding this CDR3. The chain recombines TRBV2 with TRBJ2-3, with D possibly matching TRBD1 (7 bases). Germline V CDR1 and CDR2: SNHLY, FYNNEI. With 3 bases removed from V and 3 bases from J, the gap between germline ends came to 10 bases. This CDR3 is built from 14 residues. CDR3 in DNA: TGTGCCAGCAGTGACCAGGGGGGTACAGATACGCAGTATTTT. This translates into CASSDQGGTDTQYF.